The rows below give T cell receptor beta chains drawn from one sample of a study of cytomegalovirus exposure and HLA in healthy donors. Some clones are missing from TCRdb's copy, which holds only in-frame ones; the method was immunoSEQ multiplex PCR. The table has roughly 200,000 clones, around 73% seen once. What was sequenced was PBMCs. These receptors were taken from a man in his fifties or sixties in good health and CMV-seronegative. Both conserved end residues are part of each CDR3. Fields, in order: V gene, J gene, D gene, clone size, CDR3 protein, CDR3 DNA. A D gene is named only where the DNA matches it firmly. Clone sizes are given selectively: once, few, many, or a class where the clone is expanded.

V: TRBV30
J: TRBJ1-1
D: -
size: -
CDR3: CAWNSRGAFF
DNA: TGTGCCTGGAATAGTAGGGGAGCTTTCTTT

V: TRBV5-1
J: TRBJ2-7
D: TRBD1
size: -
CDR3: CASSITTGIEQYF
DNA: TGCGCCAGCAGCATTACGACAGGGATCGAGCAGTACTTC

V: TRBV28
J: TRBJ2-7
D: TRBD1
size: -
CDR3: CASSPRTGGLSYEQYF
DNA: TGTGCCAGCAGTCCCCGGACAGGGGGGCTTTCCTACGAGCAGTACTTC

V: TRBV27
J: TRBJ2-7
D: -
size: -
CDR3: CASRGFGLEQYF
DNA: TGTGCCAGCAGGGGCTTTGGCCTCGAGCAGTACTTC

V: TRBV14
J: TRBJ1-4
D: -
size: -
CDR3: CASSQVGFAKLFF
DNA: TGTGCCAGCAGCCAAGTTGGCTTTGCAAAACTGTTTTTT

V: TRBV5-4
J: TRBJ2-3
D: -
size: -
CDR3: CASSLGSPGNKATQYF
DNA: TGTGCCAGCAGCTTGGGATCGCCAGGGAATAAAGCAACGCAGTATTTT

V: TRBV30
J: TRBJ2-7
D: TRBD1
size: -
CDR3: CAWSPGTGYEQYF
DNA: TGTGCCTGGAGCCCCGGGACAGGGTACGAGCAGTACTTC

V: TRBV27
J: TRBJ2-7
D: -
size: few
CDR3: CASSLRRVDYEQYF
DNA: TGTGCCAGCAGTTTAAGGAGGGTTGACTACGAGCAGTACTTC

V: TRBV28
J: TRBJ1-1
D: TRBD1
size: -
CDR3: CASSSGGWGANTEAFF
DNA: TGTGCCAGCAGTTCAGGGGGGTGGGGGGCCAACACTGAAGCTTTCTTT

V: TRBV28
J: TRBJ1-1
D: -
size: -
CDR3: CASSSARGANTEAFF
DNA: TGTGCCAGCAGTTCCGCGCGGGGCGCGAACACTGAAGCTTTCTTT

V: TRBV6-1
J: TRBJ2-1
D: -
size: many
CDR3: CASSELVEVNEQFF
DNA: TGTGCCAGCAGTGAATTGGTGGAGGTCAATGAGCAGTTCTTC

V: TRBV6-1
J: TRBJ2-1
D: -
size: -
CDR3: CASSEARVNEQFF
DNA: TGTGCCAGCAGTGAAGCCCGGGTCAATGAGCAGTTCTTC

V: TRBV27
J: TRBJ2-7
D: -
size: -
CDR3: CASSLSARRGGGAYEQYF
DNA: TGTGCCAGCAGTTTATCCGCCCGACGGGGCGGGGGCGCCTACGAGCAGTACTTC

V: TRBV10-3
J: TRBJ2-3
D: TRBD2
size: few
CDR3: CAISSGSGSDTQYF
DNA: TGTGCCATCAGCAGCGGGAGCGGTTCAGATACGCAGTATTTT

V: TRBV30
J: TRBJ1-6
D: -
size: few
CDR3: CACRPGLWKSPLHF
DNA: TGTGCCTGCCGACCAGGGTTGTGGAAATCACCCCTCCACTTT

V: TRBV4-1
J: TRBJ2-3
D: -
size: -
CDR3: CTGSLGPTDTQYF
DNA: TGCACGGGAAGTTTAGGCCCCACAGATACGCAGTATTTT

V: TRBV5-4
J: TRBJ2-2
D: TRBD2
size: -
CDR3: CASSSPGLANTGELFF
DNA: TGTGCCAGCAGCTCCCCGGGACTAGCGAACACCGGGGAGCTGTTTTTT

V: TRBV5-1
J: TRBJ2-1
D: TRBD2
size: -
CDR3: CASTELYPGGDEQFF
DNA: TGCGCCAGCACCGAGCTGTATCCCGGGGGGGATGAGCAGTTCTTC

V: TRBV19
J: TRBJ2-7
D: TRBD2
size: -
CDR3: CASTYGTSGPYEQYF
DNA: TGTGCCAGTACTTATGGGACTAGCGGTCCCTACGAGCAGTACTTC

V: TRBV6-1
J: TRBJ1-6
D: -
size: once
CDR3: CASRLQGYNSPLHF
DNA: TGTGCCAGCAGGCTACAGGGATATAATTCACCCCTCCACTTT

V: TRBV4-2
J: TRBJ2-5
D: TRBD1
size: few
CDR3: CASSHGDSQETQYF
DNA: TGTGCCAGCAGCCACGGGGACAGCCAAGAGACCCAGTACTTC

V: TRBV12-5
J: TRBJ2-3
D: -
size: -
CDR3: CASGFAPDRRFTDTQYF
DNA: TGTGCTAGTGGTTTCGCCCCCGACAGGCGCTTCACAGATACGCAGTATTTT

V: TRBV29-1
J: TRBJ2-7
D: TRBD2
size: -
CDR3: CSAGPTSGSCEQYF
DNA: TGCAGCGCGGGGCCGACTAGCGGGAGTTGCGAGCAGTACTTC

V: TRBV5-1
J: TRBJ2-7
D: TRBD2
size: -
CDR3: CASSSGLAGTYEQYF
DNA: TGCGCCAGCAGCTCGGGACTAGCGGGGACCTACGAGCAGTACTTC

V: TRBV2
J: TRBJ1-5
D: TRBD1
size: -
CDR3: CASRGTGNYYSNQPQHF
DNA: TGTGCCAGCAGGGGGACAGGGAATTATTATAGCAATCAGCCCCAGCATTTT

V: TRBV6-5
J: TRBJ2-1
D: TRBD2
size: -
CDR3: CASSSAGTSGNEQFF
DNA: TGTGCCAGCAGTTCTGCCGGGACTAGCGGGAATGAGCAGTTCTTC

V: TRBV2
J: TRBJ2-3
D: TRBD2
size: -
CDR3: CASSDERGLTDTQYF
DNA: TGTGCCAGCAGTGATGAGCGGGGGTTGACAGATACGCAGTATTTT

V: TRBV5-1
J: TRBJ2-3
D: TRBD2
size: -
CDR3: CASSRDYSTDTQYF
DNA: TGCGCCAGCAGCCGGGACTATAGCACAGATACGCAGTATTTT

V: TRBV5-6
J: TRBJ1-1
D: -
size: -
CDR3: CASSSYRVGGAEAFF
DNA: TGTGCCAGCAGCTCATACAGGGTCGGTGGCGCTGAAGCTTTCTTT

V: TRBV28
J: TRBJ2-1
D: -
size: -
CDR3: CASSRLDASRFGEQFF
DNA: TGTGCCAGCAGTCGACTAGACGCTTCGAGGTTTGGTGAGCAGTTCTTC

V: TRBV5-1
J: TRBJ1-1
D: -
size: -
CDR3: CASSPGHRQSTEAFF
DNA: TGCGCCAGCAGCCCGGGACACCGACAGAGCACTGAAGCTTTCTTT